This is a list of T cell receptor beta chains from one sample in a study of cytomegalovirus exposure and HLA in healthy donors. Assay: immunoSEQ multiplex PCR; the TCRdb copy retains only in-frame clones and omits some. The sample comprises 100,000 or so clones, about 75% of which are singletons, and approximately 4.3% rests with the top ten. Material: PBMCs. Receptor source: a woman between 18 and 29 years old in good health and CMV-seropositive. Both conserved end residues are part of each CDR3. Each record gives: V gene, clone size, J gene, D gene, CDR3 protein, CDR3 DNA. A D gene is named only where the DNA matches it firmly. Rows give clone size only sometimes, using once, few, many, or a class for an expanded clone.

>TRBV19|.|TRBJ2-2|TRBD1
CASSKGASTGELFF
TGTGCCAGTAGTAAGGGGGCAAGTACCGGGGAGCTGTTTTTT
>TRBV7-9|.|TRBJ2-3|.
CASRRGAGTDTQYF
TGTGCCAGCAGACGGGGGGCTGGCACAGATACGCAGTATTTT
>TRBV5-5|.|TRBJ1-5|.
CASSNLTANQPQHF
TGTGCCAGCAGCAACCTGACAGCCAATCAGCCCCAGCATTTT
>TRBV5-8|few|TRBJ2-7|TRBD2
CASGAREGLEQYF
TGTGCCAGCGGGGCGCGGGAGGGCCTCGAGCAGTACTTC
>TRBV9|.|TRBJ2-5|TRBD1
CASSGRTGEIETQYF
TGTGCCAGCAGCGGTCGGACAGGGGAGATAGAGACCCAGTACTTC
>TRBV27|.|TRBJ2-7|.
CASSQSGWDSYEQYF
TGTGCCAGCAGTCAAAGCGGGTGGGACTCCTACGAGCAGTACTTC
>TRBV11-3|.|TRBJ2-2|.
CASTTPGSGELFF
TGTGCCAGCACGACCCCAGGGTCCGGGGAGCTGTTTTTT
>TRBV10-3|.|TRBJ2-7|.
CAISASGDNYEQYF
TGTGCCATCAGTGCATCAGGGGACAACTACGAGCAGTACTTC
>TRBV10-3|.|TRBJ2-7|TRBD1
CAISGTGGPYEQYF
TGTGCCATCAGCGGGACAGGGGGCCCCTACGAGCAGTACTTC
>TRBV19|.|TRBJ1-4|.
CASSPDSLATNEKLFF
TGTGCCAGTAGTCCGGACAGCCTAGCAACTAATGAAAAACTGTTTTTT
>TRBV6-5|.|TRBJ2-7|TRBD2
CASSITAAGAYEQYF
TGTGCCAGCAGTATCACAGCAGCGGGGGCCTACGAGCAGTACTTC
>TRBV28|few|TRBJ2-7|TRBD1
CASRRDRGHEQYF
TGTGCCAGCAGACGGGACAGGGGGCATGAGCAGTACTTC
>TRBV7-2|few|TRBJ1-1|.
CASSRQAGEAFF
TGTGCCAGCAGCCGACAGGCGGGCGAAGCTTTCTTT
>TRBV4-3|few|TRBJ2-7|.
CASSQEQGSGEQYF
TGCGCCAGCAGCCAAGAGCAGGGGTCGGGAGAGCAGTACTTC
>TRBV27|.|TRBJ2-3|TRBD1
CASSFFPGQGASEDTQYF
TGTGCCAGCAGCTTTTTCCCCGGACAGGGGGCTTCGGAAGATACGCAGTATTTT
>TRBV6-6|.|TRBJ2-7|TRBD1
CASSRQGSEQYF
TGTGCCAGCAGCCGACAGGGAAGCGAGCAGTACTTC
>TRBV27|once|TRBJ2-3|.
CASSLGVRGSSTDTQYF
TGTGCCAGCAGTTTAGGTGTGCGGGGCTCTAGCACAGATACGCAGTATTTT